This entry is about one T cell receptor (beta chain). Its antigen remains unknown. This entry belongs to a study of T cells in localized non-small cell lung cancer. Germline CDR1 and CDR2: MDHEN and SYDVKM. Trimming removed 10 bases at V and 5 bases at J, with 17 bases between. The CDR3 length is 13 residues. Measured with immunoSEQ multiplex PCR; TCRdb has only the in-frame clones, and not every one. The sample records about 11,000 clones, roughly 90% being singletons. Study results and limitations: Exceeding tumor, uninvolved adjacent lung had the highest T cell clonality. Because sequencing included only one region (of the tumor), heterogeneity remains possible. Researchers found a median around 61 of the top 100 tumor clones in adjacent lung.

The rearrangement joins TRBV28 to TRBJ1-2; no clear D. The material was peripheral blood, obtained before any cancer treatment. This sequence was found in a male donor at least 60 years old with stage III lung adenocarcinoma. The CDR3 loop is CAISLQDDYGYTF. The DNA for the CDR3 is TGTGCCATCTCTCTCCAGGATGATTATGGCTACACCTTC.